This T cell receptor beta chain was recorded in a study of monozygotic twins with inflammatory bowel disease. From its re-call of the 5' RACE reads, TCRdb lists each CDR3 protein once, without DNA. This table lists about 300,000 distinct CDR3 sequences. The CDR3 has 14 residues. Looked up from germline, CDR1 is LNHDA and CDR2 is SQIVND (reference sequence). The rearrangement joins TRBV19 to TRBJ2-2. Sample: blood. The source of this sequence is a human donor with ulcerative colitis or Crohn's disease, or a healthy co-twin of an affected twin (not recorded which). The CDR3 region is CATRPDGNTGELFF.